These T cell receptor beta chains were read from a single sample in a study of human T cells and chemical hapten exposure. Via MiXCR, TCRdb re-called the RACE reads, giving one row per CDR3 protein. The data contain a few hundred thousand distinct CDR3 sequences, roughly 6% of them singletons. The sequenced sample was whole blood, obtained in connection with sensitization to the hapten diphenylcyclopropenone (DPC). The receptors stem from a woman aged 18-29 years with alopecia areata. Some clones in this sample may be carry-over from other donors' samples. The CDR3 runs from the conserved cysteine through the conserved F or W. A D gene is named only where the DNA matches it firmly. Only some rows state a clone size, as once, few, many or a class for expanded clones.

CDR3aa	CDR3nt	j_gene	d_gene	v_gene	abundance
CASSLDVQETQYF	TGCGCCAGCAGCTTGGACGTACAAGAGACCCAGTACTTC	TRBJ2-5	.	TRBV5-1	.
CASSWGDRTYEQYF	TGTGCCAGCAGCTGGGGCGACAGAACCTACGAGCAGTACTTC	TRBJ2-7	.	TRBV5-4	.
CASSVGQAENTIYF	TGTGCCAGCAGCGTGGGGCAGGCAGAAAACACCATATATTTT	TRBJ1-3	.	TRBV9	.
CASSQERGTYGYTF	TGTGCCAGCAGCCAAGAGCGGGGGACCTATGGCTACACCTTC	TRBJ1-2	.	TRBV14	.
CASSIAGPRTGGTDTQYF	TGTGCCAGTAGTATTGCCGGGCCCAGGACAGGAGGCACAGATACGCAGTATTTT	TRBJ2-3	TRBD1	TRBV19	.
CSALDGYEQYF	TGCAGTGCCCTCGACGGCTACGAGCAGTACTTC	TRBJ2-7	.	TRBV20-1	.
CAIRETYTYEQYF	TGTGCCATCCGCGAGACTTACACCTACGAGCAGTACTTC	TRBJ2-7	.	TRBV10-3	few
CSVEDSLGTGGNNEQFF	TGCAGCGTTGAAGATTCCCTGGGGACAGGGGGAAACAATGAGCAGTTCTTC	TRBJ2-1	TRBD1	TRBV29-1	many
CSARSGQGGWTEAFF	TGCAGTGCTAGATCGGGACAGGGAGGATGGACTGAAGCTTTCTTT	TRBJ1-1	TRBD1	TRBV20-1	many
CASNQGSNQPQHF	TGTGCCAGCAATCAGGGAAGCAATCAGCCCCAGCATTTT	TRBJ1-5	.	TRBV9	many
CAISESIRQGYNQPQHF	TGTGCCATCAGTGAGTCTATCAGGCAGGGTTACAATCAGCCCCAGCATTTT	TRBJ1-5	.	TRBV10-3	few
CASSLYDRGLNEQYF	TGTGCCAGCAGTTTATACGACAGGGGGCTCAACGAGCAGTACTTC	TRBJ2-7	TRBD1	TRBV27	.
CAIAAGLEANVLTF	TGTGCCATTGCTGCAGGCTTGGAAGCCAACGTCCTGACTTTC	TRBJ2-6	.	TRBV10-3	few
CASSFDRSYDQPQHF	TGTGCCAGCAGCTTTGACAGGTCTTATGATCAGCCCCAGCATTTT	TRBJ1-5	.	TRBV6-1	.
CASSQDETSAYEQYF	TGCGCCAGCAGCCAAGACGAGACGTCCGCCTACGAGCAGTACTTC	TRBJ2-7	.	TRBV4-3	few
CSAATSGGALSLHEQFF	TGCAGTGCTGCGACTAGCGGGGGGGCCCTCTCCCTCCATGAGCAGTTCTTC	TRBJ2-1	TRBD2	TRBV20-1	few
CASSPLRTNEKLFF	TGTGCCAGCAGCCCCCTAAGGACTAATGAAAAACTGTTTTTT	TRBJ1-4	.	TRBV3-1	.
CASSLADRVKPQHF	TGTGCCAGCAGCTTGGCCGACAGGGTTAAGCCCCAGCATTTT	TRBJ1-5	TRBD1	TRBV5-5	many
CSAEPGLAFNEQFF	TGCAGTGCTGAACCGGGACTAGCGTTCAATGAGCAGTTCTTC	TRBJ2-1	TRBD2	TRBV20-1	.
CAISESSSRETQYF	TGTGCCATCAGTGAGTCGTCTAGCAGAGAGACCCAGTACTTC	TRBJ2-5	.	TRBV10-3	.
CSASPSSAYEQYF	TGCAGCGCTTCGCCTAGTTCGGCCTACGAGCAGTACTTC	TRBJ2-7	.	TRBV29-1	few
CASSLVGGDRNTDTQYF	TGTGCCAGCAGCTTAGTAGGGGGGGACAGAAACACAGATACGCAGTATTTT	TRBJ2-3	.	TRBV13	.
CAISASSGGAGNEQFF	TGTGCCATCAGTGCGAGTAGCGGGGGGGCCGGCAATGAGCAGTTCTTC	TRBJ2-1	TRBD2	TRBV10-3	.
CASSLSRARSPLHF	TGTGCCAGCAGTTTAAGCAGGGCACGATCACCCCTCCACTTT	TRBJ1-6	.	TRBV27	many
CASSYPASGGPNTGELFF	TGTGCCAGCAGTTACCCCGCTAGCGGGGGCCCGAACACCGGGGAGCTGTTTTTT	TRBJ2-2	TRBD2	TRBV6-6	many
CASSKCWTGAAEGSNQPQHF	TGTGCTAGCAGCAAGTGTTGGACAGGGGCGGCGGAGGGTAGCAATCAGCCCCAGCATTTT	TRBJ1-5	TRBD1	TRBV7-7	many
CASSLVGLAGGIDTQYF	TGTGCCAGCAGCTTAGTCGGACTAGCGGGGGGTATAGATACGCAGTATTTT	TRBJ2-3	TRBD2	TRBV11-2	few
CETGTGLGEQFF	TGTGAAACAGGGACAGGGTTGGGTGAGCAGTTCTTC	TRBJ2-1	TRBD1	TRBV28	many
CASSLSMMQGSFF	TGTGCCAGCAGCTTATCCATGATGCAGGGGTCTTTCTTT	TRBJ1-1	.	TRBV13	.
CASSLGSSAGGEQFF	TGTGCCAGCAGCTTAGGATCTTCGGCGGGAGGGGAGCAGTTCTTC	TRBJ2-1	TRBD2	TRBV7-2	many
CASSPSPQGASYEQYF	TGTGCCAGCAGCCCCTCCCCCCAGGGGGCCTCCTACGAGCAGTACTTC	TRBJ2-7	TRBD1	TRBV11-3	many
CASSQDMGGPYGYTF	TGCGCCAGCAGCCAAGATATGGGGGGACCCTATGGCTACACCTTC	TRBJ1-2	.	TRBV4-3	many
CASSLGAGGIETQYF	TGTGCCAGCAGCTTAGGGGCCGGGGGCATAGAGACCCAGTACTTC	TRBJ2-5	.	TRBV7-2	many
CASSLRRGAVDTQYF	TGTGCCAGCAGTTTACGGCGGGGGGCAGTAGATACGCAGTATTTT	TRBJ2-3	TRBD2	TRBV28	once
CASSPWDNSLNGYTF	TGTGCCAGCTCACCGTGGGACAACTCCCTCAATGGCTACACCTTC	TRBJ1-2	.	TRBV18	.
CASSPNFSPRETQYF	TGCGCCAGCAGCCCGAATTTTAGCCCTCGGGAGACCCAGTACTTC	TRBJ2-5	.	TRBV4-1	many
CASSLEGTSQPQHF	TGTGCCAGCAGCTTAGAAGGGACGAGCCAGCCCCAGCATTTT	TRBJ1-5	.	TRBV7-2	many
CASSIHGSSYEQYF	TGTGCCAGCAGTATCCATGGGAGCTCCTACGAGCAGTACTTC	TRBJ2-7	.	TRBV25-1	.
CASSLVASSGLNTGELFF	TGTGCCAGCAGCTTGGTGGCGTCTAGCGGACTTAACACCGGGGAGCTGTTTTTT	TRBJ2-2	TRBD2	TRBV5-6	few
CATSKGGYQPQHF	TGTGCCACCAGCAAAGGGGGTTATCAGCCCCAGCATTTT	TRBJ1-5	.	TRBV15	many
CASSPPGQGTNSPLHF	TGTGCCAGCTCACCACCGGGACAGGGGACAAATTCACCCCTCCACTTT	TRBJ1-6	TRBD1	TRBV18	.
CASSQGGGGYEQYF	TGTGCCAGCAGCCAAGGAGGAGGGGGGTACGAGCAGTACTTC	TRBJ2-7	.	TRBV4-2	many
CASSFRENTEAFF	TGTGCCAGCAGTTTTAGGGAGAACACTGAAGCTTTCTTT	TRBJ1-1	.	TRBV12-3/TRBV12-4	many
CASSYLTGGAGYGYTF	TGTGCCAGCAGTTACTTGACGGGGGGCGCAGGCTATGGCTACACCTTC	TRBJ1-2	.	TRBV6-5	few
CSAHTGGYSYEQYF	TGCAGTGCTCACACGGGGGGCTACTCCTACGAGCAGTACTTC	TRBJ2-7	.	TRBV20-1	few
CASSLRQAPDSPLHF	TGTGCCAGCAGCTTGAGACAGGCTCCGGATTCACCCCTCCACTTT	TRBJ1-6	.	TRBV5-5	many
CSALDREQYF	TGCAGTGCTCTGGACAGGGAGCAGTACTTC	TRBJ2-7	TRBD1	TRBV20-1	many
CASRTGTDFTGELFF	TGTGCCAGTCGTACCGGGACGGATTTCACCGGGGAGCTGTTTTTT	TRBJ2-2	.	TRBV2	.
CASSQPLGSRDYGYTF	TGCGCCAGCAGTCAACCGTTAGGGAGTCGGGACTATGGCTACACCTTC	TRBJ1-2	.	TRBV23-1	few
CASSAQGIPPQHF	TGTGCCAGCAGTGCACAGGGGATTCCTCCCCAGCATTTT	TRBJ1-5	TRBD1	TRBV6-5	many
CASSLRTGDYEQYF	TGTGCCAGCAGTTTGCGGACAGGGGACTACGAGCAGTACTTC	TRBJ2-7	TRBD1	TRBV5-5	many